The sequence of this TCR beta chain was determined in a study of T cells after yellow fever vaccination. TCRdb used MiXCR to reprocess the 5' RACE reads, holding one entry per CDR3 protein. The repertoire holds 200,000 or so distinct CDR3 sequences, more than 6.5% seen once, with more than 0.85% in the top ten. Remarks on this clonotype: The antigen is not known.

The V gene's germline CDR1 is KGHDR and CDR2 SFDVKD. This CDR3 region has 19 residues. With V trimmed by 10 bases and J by 3 bases, 15 bases remained unmatched. General study results and limits: Clonotype sharing between CD4 and CD8 compartments was small. Subsequent to the booster, the majority of primary-vaccination clones reappeared (approximately 95% CD4, 88% CD8).

This TCR came from a young man who received the YFV17D yellow fever vaccine. The sequencing used CD4+ T cells sorted from PBMCs, collected on the day of the yellow fever booster vaccination. V gene TRBV24-1 combines with J gene TRBJ2-3; 16 bases line up with TRBD2. This CDR3 is CATDDLGTSGRAHTDTQYF. The CDR3, as DNA: TGTGCCACGGACGATCTTGGGACTAGCGGGAGGGCCCATACAGATACGCAGTATTTT.